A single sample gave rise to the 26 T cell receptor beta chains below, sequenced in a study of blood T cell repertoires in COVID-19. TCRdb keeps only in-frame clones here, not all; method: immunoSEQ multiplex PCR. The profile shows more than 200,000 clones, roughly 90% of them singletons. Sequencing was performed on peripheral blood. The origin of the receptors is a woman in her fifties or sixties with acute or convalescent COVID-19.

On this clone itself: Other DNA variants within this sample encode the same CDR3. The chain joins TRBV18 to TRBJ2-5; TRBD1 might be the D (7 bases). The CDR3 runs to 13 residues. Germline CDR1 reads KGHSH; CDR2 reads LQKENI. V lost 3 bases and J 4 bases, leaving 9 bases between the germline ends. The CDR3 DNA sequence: TGTGCCAGCTCACCCCAGGGGGGAGAGACCCAGTACTTC. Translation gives CASSPQGGETQYF. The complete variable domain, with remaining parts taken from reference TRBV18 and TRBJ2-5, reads NAGVMQNPRHLVRRRGQEARLRCSPMKGHSHVYWYRQLPEEGLKFMVYLQKENIIDESGMPKERFSAEFPKEGPSILRIQQVVRGDSAAYFCASSPQGGETQYFGPGTRLLVL.

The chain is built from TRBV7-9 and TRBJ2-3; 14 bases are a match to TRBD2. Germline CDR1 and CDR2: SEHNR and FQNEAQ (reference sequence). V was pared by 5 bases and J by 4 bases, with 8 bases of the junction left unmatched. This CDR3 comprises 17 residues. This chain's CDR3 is CASSLSGLAGGADTQYF. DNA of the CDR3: TGTGCCAGCAGCCTATCTGGACTAGCGGGGGGCGCAGATACGCAGTATTTT.

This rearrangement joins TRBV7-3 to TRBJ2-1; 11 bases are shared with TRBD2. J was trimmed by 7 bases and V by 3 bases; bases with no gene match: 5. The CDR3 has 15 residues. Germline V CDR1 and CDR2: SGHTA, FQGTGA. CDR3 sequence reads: CASSLLAGGNNEQFF. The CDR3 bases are TGTGCCAGCAGCTTGCTAGCGGGGGGAAATAATGAGCAGTTCTTC. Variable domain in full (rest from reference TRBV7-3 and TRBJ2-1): GAGVSQTPSNKVTEKGKYVELRCDPISGHTALYWYRQSLGQGPEFLIYFQGTGAADDSGLPNDRFFAVRPEGSVSTLKIQRTERGDSAVYLCASSLLAGGNNEQFFGPGTRLTVL.

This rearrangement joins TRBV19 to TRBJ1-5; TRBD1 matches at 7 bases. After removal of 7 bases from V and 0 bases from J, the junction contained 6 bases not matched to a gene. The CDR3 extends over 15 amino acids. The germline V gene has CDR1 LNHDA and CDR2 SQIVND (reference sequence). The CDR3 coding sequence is TGTGCCAGTAATTTAGGGGGCCATAGCAATCAGCCCCAGCATTTT. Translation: CASNLGGHSNQPQHF. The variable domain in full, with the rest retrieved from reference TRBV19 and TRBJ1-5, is DGGITQSPKYLFRKEGQNVTLSCEQNLNHDAMYWYRQDPGQGLRLIYYSQIVNDFQKGDIAEGYSVSREKKESFPLTVTSAQKNPTAFYLCASNLGGHSNQPQHFGDGTRLSIL.

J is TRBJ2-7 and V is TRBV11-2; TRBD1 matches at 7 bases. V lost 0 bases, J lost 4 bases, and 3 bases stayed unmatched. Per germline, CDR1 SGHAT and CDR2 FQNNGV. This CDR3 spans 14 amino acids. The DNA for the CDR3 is TGTGCCAGCAGCTTAGAAAGGGGGCAATACGAGCAGTACTTC. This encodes CASSLERGQYEQYF.

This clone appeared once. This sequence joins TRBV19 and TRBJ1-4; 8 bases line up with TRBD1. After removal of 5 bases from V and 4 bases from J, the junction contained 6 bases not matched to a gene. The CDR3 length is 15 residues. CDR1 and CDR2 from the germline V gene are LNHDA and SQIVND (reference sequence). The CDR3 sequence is CASSPRTGFNEKLFF. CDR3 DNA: TGTGCCAGTAGTCCGAGGACAGGGTTTAATGAAAAACTGTTTTTT.

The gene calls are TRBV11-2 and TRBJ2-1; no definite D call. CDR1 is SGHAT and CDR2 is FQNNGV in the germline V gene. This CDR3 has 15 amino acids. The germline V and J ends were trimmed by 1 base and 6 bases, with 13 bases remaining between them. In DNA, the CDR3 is TGTGCCAGCAGCTTAGGGCTAGGTCGGTCCAATGAGCAGTTCTTC. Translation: CASSLGLGRSNEQFF.

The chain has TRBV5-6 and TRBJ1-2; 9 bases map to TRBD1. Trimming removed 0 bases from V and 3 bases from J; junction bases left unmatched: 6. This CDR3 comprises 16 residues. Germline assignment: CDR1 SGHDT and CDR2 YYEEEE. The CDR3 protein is CASSLGGQGSDYGYTF. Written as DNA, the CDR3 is TGTGCCAGCAGCTTGGGGGGACAGGGCTCGGACTATGGCTACACCTTC.

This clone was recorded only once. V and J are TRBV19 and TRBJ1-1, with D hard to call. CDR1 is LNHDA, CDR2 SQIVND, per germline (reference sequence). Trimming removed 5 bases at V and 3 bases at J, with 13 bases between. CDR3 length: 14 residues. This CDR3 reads CASSAITADTEAFF. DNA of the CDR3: TGTGCCAGTAGTGCTATTACGGCGGACACTGAAGCTTTCTTT.

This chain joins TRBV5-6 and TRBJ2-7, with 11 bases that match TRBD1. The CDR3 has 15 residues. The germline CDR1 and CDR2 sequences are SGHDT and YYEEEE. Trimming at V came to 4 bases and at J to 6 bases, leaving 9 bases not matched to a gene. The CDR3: CASSAFFGTGGEQYF. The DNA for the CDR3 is TGTGCCAGCAGCGCGTTTTTCGGGACAGGGGGCGAGCAGTACTTC.

The DNA for the CDR3 is TGTGCCAGCGAGTTCGACCACCGGACAGGGCAGGGTCAGCCCCAGCATTTT. As protein: CASEFDHRTGQGQPQHF. The chain combines TRBV27 with TRBJ1-5; 8 bases match TRBD1. Trimming took 8 bases from V and 6 from J; bases not matched to a gene: 18. Per germline, CDR1 MNHEY and CDR2 SMNVEV (reference sequence). This CDR3 contains 17 residues.

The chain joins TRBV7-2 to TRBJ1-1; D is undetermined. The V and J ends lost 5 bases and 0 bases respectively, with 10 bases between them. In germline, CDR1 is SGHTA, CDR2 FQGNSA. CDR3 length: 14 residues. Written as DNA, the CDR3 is TGTGCCAGCAGCGTAAATACAGTGAACACTGAAGCTTTCTTT. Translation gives CASSVNTVNTEAFF.

CDR3 sequence reads: CASAQGGTNEKLFF. The CDR3 DNA follows: TGTGCCAGCGCCCAGGGTGGCACTAATGAAAAACTGTTTTTT. This chain connects TRBV3-1 (or the pseudogene TRBV3-2) to TRBJ1-4; a weak D match, TRBD1 (5 bases). The CDR3 has 14 residues. Germline lookup yields CDR1 LGHDT and CDR2 YNNKEL (reference sequence). Trimming stripped 8 bases from V and 2 bases from J, with 12 bases between.

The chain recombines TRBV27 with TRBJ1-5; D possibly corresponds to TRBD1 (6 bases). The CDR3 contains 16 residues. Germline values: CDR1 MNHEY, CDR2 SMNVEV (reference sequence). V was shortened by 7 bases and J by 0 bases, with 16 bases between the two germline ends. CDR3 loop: CASILIGQISNQPQHF. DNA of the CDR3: TGTGCCAGCATATTAATCGGACAGATTAGCAATCAGCCCCAGCATTTT.

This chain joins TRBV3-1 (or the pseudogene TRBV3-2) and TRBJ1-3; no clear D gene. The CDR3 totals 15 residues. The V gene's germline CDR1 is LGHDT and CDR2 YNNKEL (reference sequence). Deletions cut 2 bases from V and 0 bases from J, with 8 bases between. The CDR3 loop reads CASSQRGFSGNTIYF. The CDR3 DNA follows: TGTGCCAGCAGCCAAAGAGGGTTCTCTGGAAACACCATATATTTT.

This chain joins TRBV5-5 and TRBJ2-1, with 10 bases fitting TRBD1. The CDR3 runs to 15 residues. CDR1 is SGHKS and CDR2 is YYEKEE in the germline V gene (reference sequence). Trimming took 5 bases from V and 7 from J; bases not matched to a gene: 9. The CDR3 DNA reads TGTGCCAGCAGTAGTCCGGGACAGGGGTTGAATGAGCAGTTCTTC. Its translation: CASSSPGQGLNEQFF.

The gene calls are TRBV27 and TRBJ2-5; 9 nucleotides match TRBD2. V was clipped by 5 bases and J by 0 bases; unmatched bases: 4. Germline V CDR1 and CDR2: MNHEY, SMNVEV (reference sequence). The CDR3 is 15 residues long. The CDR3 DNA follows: TGTGCCAGCAGTCTAGCGGGGCTTTACCAAGAGACCCAGTACTTC. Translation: CASSLAGLYQETQYF.

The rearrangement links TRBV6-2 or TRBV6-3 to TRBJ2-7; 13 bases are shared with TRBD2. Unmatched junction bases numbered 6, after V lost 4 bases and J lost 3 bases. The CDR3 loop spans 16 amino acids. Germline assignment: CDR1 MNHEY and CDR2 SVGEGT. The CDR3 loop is CASSSLGTSGVYEQYF. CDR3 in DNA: TGTGCCAGCAGTTCACTCGGGACTAGCGGGGTCTACGAGCAGTACTTC.

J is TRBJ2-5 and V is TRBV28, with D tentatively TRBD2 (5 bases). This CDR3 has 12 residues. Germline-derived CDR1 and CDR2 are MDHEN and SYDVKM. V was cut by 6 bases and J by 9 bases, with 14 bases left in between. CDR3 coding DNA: TGTGCCAGCAGCTCGATCAAGAGGGCCCAGTACTTC. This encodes CASSSIKRAQYF.

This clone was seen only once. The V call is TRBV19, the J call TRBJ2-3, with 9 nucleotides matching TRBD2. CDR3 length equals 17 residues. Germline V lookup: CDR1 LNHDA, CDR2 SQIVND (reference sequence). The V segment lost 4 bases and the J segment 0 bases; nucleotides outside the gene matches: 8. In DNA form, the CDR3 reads TGTGCCAGTAGTAAAAGACTAGCGGCCTCTAGCACAGATACGCAGTATTTT. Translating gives CASSKRLAASSTDTQYF.

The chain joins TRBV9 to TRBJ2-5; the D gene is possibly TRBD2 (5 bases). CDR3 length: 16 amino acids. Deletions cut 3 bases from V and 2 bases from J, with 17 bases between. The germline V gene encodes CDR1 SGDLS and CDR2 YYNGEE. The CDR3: CASSATALAQQETQYF. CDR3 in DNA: TGTGCCAGCAGCGCCACTGCTTTAGCGCAACAAGAGACCCAGTACTTC.

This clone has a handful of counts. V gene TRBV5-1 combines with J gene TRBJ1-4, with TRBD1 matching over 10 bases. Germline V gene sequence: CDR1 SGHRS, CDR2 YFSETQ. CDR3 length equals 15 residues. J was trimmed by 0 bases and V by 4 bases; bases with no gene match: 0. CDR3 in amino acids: CASSGQGATNEKLFF. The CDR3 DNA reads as TGCGCCAGCAGCGGACAGGGGGCAACTAATGAAAAACTGTTTTTT.

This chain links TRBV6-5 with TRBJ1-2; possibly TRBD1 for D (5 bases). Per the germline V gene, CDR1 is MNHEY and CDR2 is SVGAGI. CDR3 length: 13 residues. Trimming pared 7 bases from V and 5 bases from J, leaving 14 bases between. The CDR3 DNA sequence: TGTGCCAGCATGCGGGGTTGGGGGTATGGCTACACCTTC. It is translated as CASMRGWGYGYTF.

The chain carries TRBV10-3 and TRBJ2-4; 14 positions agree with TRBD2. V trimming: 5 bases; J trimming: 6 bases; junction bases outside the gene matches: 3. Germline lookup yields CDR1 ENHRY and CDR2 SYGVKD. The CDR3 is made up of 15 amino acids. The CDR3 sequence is CAISNGLAGGNIQYF. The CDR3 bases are TGTGCCATCAGTAACGGACTAGCGGGAGGAAACATTCAGTACTTC.

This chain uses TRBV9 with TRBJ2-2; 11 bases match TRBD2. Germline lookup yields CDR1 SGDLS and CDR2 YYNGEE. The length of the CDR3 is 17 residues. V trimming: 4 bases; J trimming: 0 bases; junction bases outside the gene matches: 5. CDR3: CASSPGLAATNTGELFF. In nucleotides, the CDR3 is TGTGCCAGCAGCCCGGGACTAGCGGCGACGAACACCGGGGAGCTGTTTTTT.

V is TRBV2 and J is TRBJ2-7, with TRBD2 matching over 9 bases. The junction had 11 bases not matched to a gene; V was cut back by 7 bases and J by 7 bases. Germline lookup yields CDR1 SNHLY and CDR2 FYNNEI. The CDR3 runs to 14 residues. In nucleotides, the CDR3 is TGTGCCAGCATTTTTAGCGGGAGTCGGAGTGAGCAGTACTTC. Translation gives CASIFSGSRSEQYF. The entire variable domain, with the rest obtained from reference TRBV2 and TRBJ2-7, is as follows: EPEVTQTPSHQVTQMGQEVILRCVPISNHLYFYWYRQILGQKVEFLVSFYNNEISEKSEIFDDQFSVERPDGSNFTLKIRSTKLEDSAMYFCASIFSGSRSEQYFGPGTRLTVT.